These 19 T cell receptor beta chains originate from one sample sequenced in a study of siplizumab effects on memory and regulatory T cells. Clones were sequenced by immunoSEQ multiplex PCR, and TCRdb holds only the in-frame ones, with some missing. The sample lists some 110,000 clones; nearly 95% were seen once. Sequencing was done on a sample of Tregs sorted from blood. The receptors were sampled from a human donor in good health.

The count of this clone is one. The V call is TRBV5-4, the J call TRBJ2-1, with TRBD2 identical over 7 bases. After removal of 4 bases from V and 4 bases from J, the junction contained 8 bases not matched to a gene. The CDR3 is 15 residues long. CDR1 and CDR2 (germline): SGHNT, YYREEE (reference sequence). CDR3 protein: CASSTRAGVYNEQFF. CDR3 nucleotides: TGTGCCAGCAGCACCCGCGCGGGGGTTTACAATGAGCAGTTCTTC. Variable domain in full (rest from reference TRBV5-4 and TRBJ2-1): ETGVTQSPTHLIKTRGQQVTLRCSSQSGHNTVSWYQQALGQGPQFIFQYYREEENGRGNFPPRFSGLQFPNYSSELNVNALELDDSALYLCASSTRAGVYNEQFFGPGTRLTVL.

This clone was observed a single time. The chain carries TRBV10-2 and TRBJ1-4; a possible D gene is TRBD1 (5 bases). Germline lookup yields CDR1 WSHSY and CDR2 SAAADI. Trimming cost V 6 bases and J 8 bases, with 19 bases left between them. The CDR3 consists of 15 residues. Written as DNA, the CDR3 is TGCGCCAGCAGGCCCGGGACCGCTGGCAAGGAAAAACTGTTTTTT. Its protein product is CASRPGTAGKEKLFF.

This clone was counted once. The V and J genes are TRBV5-6 and TRBJ2-3, with 11 bases that match TRBD1. With V trimmed by 3 bases and J by 1 base, 4 bases remained unmatched. The CDR3 contains 16 residues. Germline CDR1 SGHDT, CDR2 YYEEEE. The CDR3 DNA sequence: TGTGCCAGCAGCTGGCCGGGACAGGGGGGCACAGATACGCAGTATTTT. This sequence encodes CASSWPGQGGTDTQYF.

The chain joins TRBV18 to TRBJ1-2; TRBD1 might be the D (6 bases). Trimming took 0 bases from V and 3 from J, leaving 17 bases between them. This CDR3 is built from 17 residues. CDR1 and CDR2 from the germline V gene are KGHSH and LQKENI. The CDR3 reads CASSPPNRGGRYYGYTF. CDR3 nucleotides: TGTGCCAGCTCACCACCGAATCGCGGGGGCAGATACTATGGCTACACCTTC.

The chain links TRBV11-3 to TRBJ2-3; TRBD1 agrees at 10 bases. Trimming at V came to 3 bases and at J to 3 bases, leaving 3 bases not matched to a gene. CDR1 is SGHNT and CDR2 is YENEEA in the germline V gene. This CDR3 has 15 residues. The CDR3 sequence: CASSLGQGLTDTQYF. CDR3 DNA: TGTGCCAGCAGCTTGGGACAGGGGCTAACAGATACGCAGTATTTT.

V and J are TRBV28 and TRBJ2-7, with D perhaps matching TRBD2 (6 bases). Germline-derived CDR1 and CDR2 are MDHEN and SYDVKM. V was clipped by 3 bases and J by 7 bases, with 10 bases between them. This CDR3 has 12 amino acids. CDR3 DNA: TGTGCCAGCAGTTTGGAGGGGTTTGAGCAGTACTTC. It translates to CASSLEGFEQYF.

The rearrangement joins TRBV9 to TRBJ1-3; D is perhaps TRBD1 (5 bases). The germline CDR1 and CDR2 sequences are SGDLS and YYNGEE. This CDR3 contains 17 residues. Trimming removed 4 bases at V and 1 base at J, with 18 bases between. The CDR3 DNA reads TGTGCCAGCAGCCCAAATGTCGGGGGAGCATCTGGAAACACCATATATTTT. Translated, it gives CASSPNVGGASGNTIYF.

The J gene is TRBJ2-5, the V gene TRBV15, with D perhaps TRBD2 (5 bases). TRBJ2-7 explains the end of the DNA better; the J call may be wrong. There are 15 residues in the CDR3. CDR1 is LNHNV, CDR2 YYDKDF, per germline (reference sequence). The CDR3 coding sequence is TGTGCCACCAGCAGGACACGGGCGGGCCCCTACGAGCAGTACTTC. This sequence encodes CATSRTRAGPYEQYF.

The rearrangement uses TRBV6-6 and TRBJ1-2; perhaps TRBD1 as D (5 bases). The CDR3 length is 15 residues. From germline, CDR1 is MNHNY and CDR2 SVGAGI (reference sequence). Trimming took off 4 bases at V and 8 bases at J, with 20 bases between the two ends. CDR3: CASSFNWDVSSGYTF. CDR3 nucleotide sequence: TGTGCCAGCAGTTTCAACTGGGACGTTAGCTCCGGCTACACCTTC.

This chain joins TRBV9 and TRBJ2-1, with 8 bases matching TRBD1. The V gene's germline CDR1 is SGDLS and CDR2 YYNGEE. Losses at the gene ends were 2 bases for V and 6 bases for J; bases not matched to a gene: 4. This CDR3 spans 14 amino acids. Here the CDR3 reads CASSVGTGGNEQFF. The CDR3 DNA reads TGTGCCAGCAGCGTGGGGACAGGAGGCAATGAGCAGTTCTTC.

The rearrangement joins TRBV5-6 to TRBJ1-1, with D possibly being TRBD1 (6 bases). Germline V CDR1 and CDR2: SGHDT, YYEEEE. V was trimmed by 0 bases and J by 3 bases, leaving 9 bases between them. CDR3 length: 14 amino acids. The CDR3 DNA is TGTGCCAGCAGCTTGGGGGGGCACTACACTGAAGCTTTCTTT. Translated: CASSLGGHYTEAFF.

This clone occurred once. The V call is TRBV29-1, the J call TRBJ1-1; possible D gene TRBD1, 6 bases. The CDR3 covers 12 residues. V lost 6 bases and J 3 bases, leaving 11 bases between the germline ends. CDR1 is SQVTM and CDR2 is ANQGSEA in the germline V gene. CDR3 coding DNA: TGCAGCGTGGTACAGGGCCACACTGAAGCTTTCTTT. This codes for CSVVQGHTEAFF. The full variable domain, completed using reference TRBV29-1 and TRBJ1-1, is SAVISQKPSRDICQRGTSLTIQCQVDSQVTMMFWYRQQPGQSLTLIATANQGSEATYESGFVIDKFPISRPNLTFSTLTVSNMSPEDSSIYLCSVVQGHTEAFFGQGTRLTVV.

V and J are TRBV6-5 and TRBJ2-2, with D uncertain. CDR1 and CDR2 (germline): MNHEY, SVGAGI. This CDR3 comprises 12 residues. V was trimmed by 2 bases and J by 7 bases, leaving 5 bases between them. The CDR3 spells CASSYVGGELFF. The DNA for the CDR3 is TGTGCCAGCAGTTACGTGGGCGGGGAGCTGTTTTTT.

A single count supports this clone. The chain is built from TRBV6-5 and TRBJ2-3; D not certain. The V gene lost 2 bases and the J gene lost 3 bases, with 12 bases spanning the gap. CDR3 size: 15 residues. CDR1 and CDR2 from the germline V gene are MNHEY and SVGAGI. The CDR3 region is CASSYRRINTDTQYF. The CDR3 DNA follows: TGTGCCAGCAGTTACCGAAGAATAAATACAGATACGCAGTATTTT.

The chain couples TRBV6-5 to TRBJ1-2; 7 positions match TRBD1. Losses at the gene ends were 6 bases for V and 5 bases for J; bases not matched to a gene: 3. Germline-derived CDR1 and CDR2 are MNHEY and SVGAGI. The CDR3 covers 12 residues. The CDR3 region has the DNA TGTGCCAGCAGAGGGACAGTTTATGGCTACACCTTC. Protein: CASRGTVYGYTF.

This clone has only one observation. The chain carries TRBV2 and TRBJ1-1, with 7 bases that match TRBD1. There are 15 residues in the CDR3. Germline V gene data show CDR1 as SNHLY and CDR2 as FYNNEI. With V trimmed by 4 bases and J by 4 bases, 9 bases remained unmatched. The CDR3 reads CASSARQGGPTEAFF. In DNA, the CDR3 is TGTGCCAGCAGTGCTCGACAGGGAGGCCCCACTGAAGCTTTCTTT.

The rearrangement uses TRBV2 and TRBJ2-3; D not certain. V lost 2 bases, J lost 2 bases, and 5 bases lay in between. Looked up from germline, CDR1 is SNHLY and CDR2 is FYNNEI. The CDR3 contains 13 residues. CDR3 region: CASSELPTDTQYF. CDR3 sequence (DNA): TGTGCCAGCAGTGAACTACCCACAGATACGCAGTATTTT.

This clone has more than one count but fewer than ten. The CDR3 nucleotides read TGTGCCAGTATGGGGCCAGGGAGGGCTGAAGCTTTCTTT. It is translated as CASMGPGRAEAFF. The chain combines TRBV19 with TRBJ1-1; a possible D gene is TRBD1 (5 bases). CDR1 is LNHDA and CDR2 is SQIVND in the germline V gene (reference sequence). V lost 7 bases and J lost 6, with 15 bases in between. The CDR3 runs 13 residues.

The chain combines TRBV7-9 with TRBJ1-2, with D hard to call. Germline V gene lookup returns CDR1 SEHNR and CDR2 FQNEAQ (reference sequence). CDR3 size: 12 residues. Trimming pared 3 bases from V and 8 bases from J, leaving 10 bases between. Written as DNA, the CDR3 is TGTGCCAGCAGCTTGACCTCGAGAGGCTACACCTTC. It translates to CASSLTSRGYTF.